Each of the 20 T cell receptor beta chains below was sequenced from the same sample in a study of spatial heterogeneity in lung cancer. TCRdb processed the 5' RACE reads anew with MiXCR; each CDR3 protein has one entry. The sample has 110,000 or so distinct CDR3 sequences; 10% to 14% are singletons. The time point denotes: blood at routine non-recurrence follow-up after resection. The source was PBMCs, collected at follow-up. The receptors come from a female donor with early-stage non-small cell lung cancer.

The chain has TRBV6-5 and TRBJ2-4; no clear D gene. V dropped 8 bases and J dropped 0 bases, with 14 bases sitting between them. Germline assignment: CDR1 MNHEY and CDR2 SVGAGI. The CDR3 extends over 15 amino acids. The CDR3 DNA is TGTGCCAGCGGATCTTCCAGCCTAGCCAAAAACATTCAGTACTTC. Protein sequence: CASGSSSLAKNIQYF.

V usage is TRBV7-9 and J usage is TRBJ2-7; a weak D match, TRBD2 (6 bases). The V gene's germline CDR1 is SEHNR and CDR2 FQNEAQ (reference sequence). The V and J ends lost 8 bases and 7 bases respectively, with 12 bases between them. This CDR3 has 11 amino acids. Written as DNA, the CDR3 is TGTGCCAGCGGGGACTTAGGGGAGCAGTACGTC. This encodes CASGDLGEQYV.

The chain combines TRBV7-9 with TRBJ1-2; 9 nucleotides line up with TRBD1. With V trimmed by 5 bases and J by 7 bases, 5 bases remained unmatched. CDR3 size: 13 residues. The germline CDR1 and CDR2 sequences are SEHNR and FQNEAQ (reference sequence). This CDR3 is CASSPRTGVGYTF. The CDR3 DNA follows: TGTGCCAGCAGCCCACGGACAGGGGTTGGCTACACCTTC.

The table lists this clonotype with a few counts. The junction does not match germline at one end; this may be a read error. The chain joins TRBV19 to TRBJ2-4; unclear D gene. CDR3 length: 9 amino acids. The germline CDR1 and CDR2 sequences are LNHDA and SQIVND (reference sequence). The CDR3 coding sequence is TGTGCCAGTAGTATCATTGTCGACTTC. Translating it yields CASSIIVDF.

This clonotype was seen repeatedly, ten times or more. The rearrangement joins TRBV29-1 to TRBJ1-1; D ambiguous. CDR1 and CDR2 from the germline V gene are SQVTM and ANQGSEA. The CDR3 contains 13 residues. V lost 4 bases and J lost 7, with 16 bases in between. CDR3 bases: TGCAGCGTTGGGTGGCAGGAGATCGGTGAAGCTTTCTTT. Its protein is CSVGWQEIGEAFF.

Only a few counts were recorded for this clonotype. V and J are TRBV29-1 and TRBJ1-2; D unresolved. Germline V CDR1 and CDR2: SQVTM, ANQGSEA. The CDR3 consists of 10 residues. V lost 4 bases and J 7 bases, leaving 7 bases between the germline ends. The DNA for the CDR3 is TGCAGCGTTGTGGAGGTTGGCTACACCTTC. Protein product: CSVVEVGYTF.

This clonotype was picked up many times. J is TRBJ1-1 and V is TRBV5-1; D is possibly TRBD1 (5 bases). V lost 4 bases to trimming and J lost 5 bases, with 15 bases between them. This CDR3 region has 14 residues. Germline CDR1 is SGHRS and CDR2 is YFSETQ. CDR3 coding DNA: TGCGCCAGCAGCCGGGACCCCGTCGGGACTGAAGCTTTCTTT. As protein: CASSRDPVGTEAFF. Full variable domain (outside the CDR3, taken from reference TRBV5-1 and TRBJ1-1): KAGVTQTPRYLIKTRGQQVTLSCSPISGHRSVSWYQQTPGQGLQFLFEYFSETQRNKGNFPGRFSGRQFSNSRSEMNVSTLELGDSALYLCASSRDPVGTEAFFGQGTRLTVV.

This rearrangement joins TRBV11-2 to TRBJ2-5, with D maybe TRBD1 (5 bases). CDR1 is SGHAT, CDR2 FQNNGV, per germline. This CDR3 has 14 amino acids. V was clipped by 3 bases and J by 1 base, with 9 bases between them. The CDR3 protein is CASSLTVGQETQYF. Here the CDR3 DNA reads TGTGCCAGCAGCTTGACAGTTGGCCAAGAGACCCAGTACTTC.

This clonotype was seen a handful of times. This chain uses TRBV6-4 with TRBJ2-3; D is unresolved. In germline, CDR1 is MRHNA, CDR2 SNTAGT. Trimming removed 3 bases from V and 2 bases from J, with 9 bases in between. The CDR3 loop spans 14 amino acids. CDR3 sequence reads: CASSEGGYTDTQYF. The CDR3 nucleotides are TGTGCCAGCAGTGAGGGCGGATACACAGATACGCAGTATTTT.

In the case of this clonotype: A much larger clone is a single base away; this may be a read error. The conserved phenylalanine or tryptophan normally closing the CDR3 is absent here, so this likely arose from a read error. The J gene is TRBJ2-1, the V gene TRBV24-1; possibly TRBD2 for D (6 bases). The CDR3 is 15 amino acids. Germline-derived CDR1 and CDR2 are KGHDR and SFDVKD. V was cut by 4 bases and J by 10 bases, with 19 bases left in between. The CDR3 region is CATSDPTPGREEQFL. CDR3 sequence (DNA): TGTGCCACCAGTGACCCAACCCCTGGCCGGGAGGAGCAGTTCCTC.

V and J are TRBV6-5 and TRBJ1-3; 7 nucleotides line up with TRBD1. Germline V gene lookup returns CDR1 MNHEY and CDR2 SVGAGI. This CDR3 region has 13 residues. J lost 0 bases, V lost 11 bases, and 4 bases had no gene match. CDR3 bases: TGTGCCCAGGGGGAACTCTCTGGAAACACCATATATTTT. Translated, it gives CAQGELSGNTIYF.

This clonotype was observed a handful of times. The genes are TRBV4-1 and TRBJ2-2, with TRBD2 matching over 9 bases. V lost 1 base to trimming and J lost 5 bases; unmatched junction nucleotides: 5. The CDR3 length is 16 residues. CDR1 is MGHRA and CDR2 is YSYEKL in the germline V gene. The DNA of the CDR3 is TGCGCCAGCAGCCAAGTAGCGGGAGTTGATACCGGGGAGCTGTTTTTT. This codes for CASSQVAGVDTGELFF.

In nucleotides, the CDR3 is TGTGCCAGCAGCTTATCAACCACAGGGGTTGGCTTTGAGCAGTTCTTC. Translating gives CASSLSTTGVGFEQFF. This sequence joins TRBV7-3 and TRBJ2-1, with 7 bases that match TRBD1. The CDR3 totals 16 residues. Losses at the gene ends were 2 bases for V and 9 bases for J; bases not matched to a gene: 13. Germline V CDR1 and CDR2: SGHTA, FQGTGA.

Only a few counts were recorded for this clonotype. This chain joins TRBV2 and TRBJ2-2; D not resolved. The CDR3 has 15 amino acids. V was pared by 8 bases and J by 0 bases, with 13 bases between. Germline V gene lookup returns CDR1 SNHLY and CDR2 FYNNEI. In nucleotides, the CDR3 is TGTGCCAGCTCTAGGTGGGCCGCGAACACCGGGGAGCTGTTTTTT. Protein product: CASSRWAANTGELFF.

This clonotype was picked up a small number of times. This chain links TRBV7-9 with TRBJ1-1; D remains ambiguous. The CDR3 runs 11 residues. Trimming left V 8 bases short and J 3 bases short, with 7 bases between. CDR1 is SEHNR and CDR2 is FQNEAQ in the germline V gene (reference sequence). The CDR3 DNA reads TGTGCCAGCGGTGGGTACACTGAAGCTTTCTTT. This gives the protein CASGGYTEAFF.

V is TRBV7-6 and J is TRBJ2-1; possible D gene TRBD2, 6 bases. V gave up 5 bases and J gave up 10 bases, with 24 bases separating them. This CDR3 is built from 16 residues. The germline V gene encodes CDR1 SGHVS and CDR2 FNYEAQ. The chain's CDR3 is CASSPSASTSLREQFF. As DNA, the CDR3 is TGTGCCAGCAGCCCTAGCGCGAGTACTAGCCTCAGGGAGCAGTTCTTC.

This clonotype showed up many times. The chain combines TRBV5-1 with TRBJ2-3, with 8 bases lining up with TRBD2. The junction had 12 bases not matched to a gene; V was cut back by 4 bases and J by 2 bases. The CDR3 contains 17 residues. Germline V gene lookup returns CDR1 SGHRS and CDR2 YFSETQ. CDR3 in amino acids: CASSTEGRTSLTDTQYF. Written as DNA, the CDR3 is TGCGCCAGCAGCACCGAAGGACGGACTAGCCTCACAGATACGCAGTATTTT.

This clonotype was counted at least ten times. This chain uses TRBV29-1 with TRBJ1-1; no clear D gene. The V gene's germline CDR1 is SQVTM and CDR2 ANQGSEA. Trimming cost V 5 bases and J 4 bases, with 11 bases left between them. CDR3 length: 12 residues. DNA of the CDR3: TGCAGCGTTAGTTCTGGGAGCACTGAAGCTTTCTTT. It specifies CSVSSGSTEAFF.

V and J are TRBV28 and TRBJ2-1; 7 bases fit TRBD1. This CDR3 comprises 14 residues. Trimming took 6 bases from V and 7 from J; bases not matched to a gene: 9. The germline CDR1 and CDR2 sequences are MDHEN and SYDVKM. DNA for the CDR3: TGTGCCAGCAGCCCCTGGACAGGAAGAAATGAGCAGTTCTTC. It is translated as CASSPWTGRNEQFF.

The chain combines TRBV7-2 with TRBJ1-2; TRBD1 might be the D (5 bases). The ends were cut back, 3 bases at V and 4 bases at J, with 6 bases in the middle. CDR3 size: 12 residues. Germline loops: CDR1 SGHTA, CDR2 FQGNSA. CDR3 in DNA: TGTGCCAGCAGCTTGGGACGCTATGGCTACACCTTC. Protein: CASSLGRYGYTF.